These 12 T cell receptor beta chains were sequenced from one sample in a study of blood T cell repertoires in COVID-19. TCRdb's table, derived via immunoSEQ multiplex PCR, lists solely in-frame clones and lacks some. Here the sample spans some 190,000 clones, 84% being singletons. The sequenced sample was peripheral blood. Every receptor here comes from a woman between 65 and 79 years old with active or convalescent COVID-19.

The gene calls are TRBV4-2 and TRBJ2-3; a weak D match, TRBD2 (5 bases). Trimming cost V 0 bases and J 7 bases, with 11 bases left between them. The germline CDR1 and CDR2 sequences are LGHNA and YNFKEQ. CDR3 size: 14 residues. CDR3 sequence reads: CASSQEEGLHTQYF. The CDR3 region has the DNA TGTGCCAGCAGCCAAGAGGAAGGACTCCATACGCAGTATTTT.

A word on this clone: In the same sample, other DNA sequences code for this CDR3. This chain links TRBV5-1 with TRBJ2-7; no clear D. The CDR3 is 13 amino acids. In germline, CDR1 is SGHRS, CDR2 YFSETQ. Trimming removed 0 bases from V and 5 bases from J, with 9 bases in between. CDR3 protein: CASSLGYRDEQYF. In nucleotides, the CDR3 is TGCGCCAGCAGCTTGGGCTACCGCGACGAGCAGTACTTC.

The genes are TRBV24-1 and TRBJ2-1, with 8 bases fitting TRBD2. Germline V CDR1 and CDR2: KGHDR, SFDVKD. The CDR3 has 18 amino acids. Trimming cost V 6 bases and J 10 bases; bases outside gene matches: 22. The CDR3: CATSPHKSEAGGSGEQFF. The CDR3 DNA reads as TGTGCCACCAGTCCCCATAAATCCGAGGCGGGAGGTTCGGGCGAGCAGTTCTTC.

J is TRBJ2-2 and V is TRBV5-5; possible D gene TRBD1, 5 bases. This CDR3 comprises 16 residues. Between the trimmed V and J ends, which lost 4 bases and 6 bases, there was a span of 19 bases. From germline, CDR1 is SGHKS and CDR2 YYEKEE (reference sequence). The CDR3 sequence is CASSPKNTGYAGELFF. CDR3 coding DNA: TGTGCCAGCAGCCCTAAAAACACAGGATACGCCGGGGAGCTGTTTTTT.

The chain employs TRBV7-8 and TRBJ2-5, with D maybe TRBD2 (5 bases). The CDR3 contains 13 residues. V gave up 2 bases and J gave up 2 bases, with 6 bases separating them. Germline V lookup: CDR1 SGHVS, CDR2 FQNEAQ. The DNA of the CDR3 is TGTGCCAGCAGCTTACGGGGTCAAGAGACCCAGTACTTC. This encodes CASSLRGQETQYF. The full variable domain, in which reference TRBV7-8 and TRBJ2-5 provide the parts outside the CDR3, is GAGVSQSPRYKVAKRGQDVALRCDPISGHVSLFWYQQALGQGPEFLTYFQNEAQLDKSGLPSDRFFAERPEGSVSTLKIQRTQQEDSAVYLCASSLRGQETQYFGPGTRLLVL.

The V call is TRBV18, the J call TRBJ2-7, with 8 nucleotides matching TRBD2. The V and J ends lost 3 bases and 4 bases, in that order; junction bases with no gene match: 2. Germline-derived CDR1 and CDR2 are KGHSH and LQKENI. This CDR3 is built from 13 residues. The CDR3 reads CASSPSGGYEQYF. CDR3 sequence (DNA): TGTGCCAGCTCACCTTCGGGGGGGTACGAGCAGTACTTC.

The chain links TRBV30 to TRBJ1-2; 8 nucleotides match TRBD1. Germline lookup yields CDR1 GTSNPN and CDR2 SVGIG (reference sequence). The CDR3 loop spans 13 amino acids. The V gene end was trimmed by 3 bases and the J gene end by 8 bases; junction bases not matched to a gene: 8. The CDR3 spells CAWSITGGGGYTF. CDR3 DNA sequence: TGTGCCTGGAGCATTACAGGGGGTGGGGGCTACACCTTC. Together with reference TRBV30 and TRBJ1-2, the CDR3 gives the full variable domain: SQTIHQWPATLVQPVGSPLSLECTVEGTSNPNLYWYRQAAGRGLQLLFYSVGIGQISSEVPQNLSASRPQDRQFILSSKKLLLSDSGFYLCAWSITGGGGYTFGSGTRLTVV.

The V call is TRBV5-4, the J call TRBJ2-7; 7 bases agree with TRBD2. Germline CDR1 SGHNT, CDR2 YYREEE (reference sequence). The CDR3 has 15 amino acids. J lost 0 bases, V lost 1 base, and 4 bases had no gene match. The CDR3 reads CASSLSGTISYEQYF. In DNA form, the CDR3 reads TGTGCCAGCAGCTTGTCGGGGACTATCTCCTACGAGCAGTACTTC.

A remark on this clone: A read error is possible here, since a much larger clone lies one base away. The sample has other DNA sequences that encode this CDR3 too. V is TRBV5-1 and J is TRBJ2-2; 12 bases map to TRBD1. The junction had 6 bases not matched to a gene; V was cut back by 7 bases and J by 5 bases. Looked up from germline, CDR1 is SGHRS and CDR2 is YFSETQ. This CDR3 spans 15 amino acids. As DNA, the CDR3 is TGCGCCAGCTTCCGGGACAGGGGGCATACCGGGGAGCTGTTTTTT. Protein product: CASFRDRGHTGELFF.

The chain has TRBV3-1 (or the pseudogene TRBV3-2) and TRBJ2-2, with TRBD2 identical over 10 bases. Germline V gene lookup returns CDR1 LGHDT and CDR2 YNNKEL (reference sequence). The CDR3 sequence is 15 residues long. The V gene end was trimmed by 4 bases and the J gene end by 1 base; junction bases not matched to a gene: 0. The CDR3 spells CASSPSGRNTGELFF. DNA for the CDR3: TGTGCCAGCAGCCCTAGCGGGAGGAACACCGGGGAGCTGTTTTTT.

This clone was detected a few times. The rearrangement joins TRBV10-3 to TRBJ1-5; 8 bases align to TRBD1. CDR1 and CDR2 from the germline V gene are ENHRY and SYGVKD. With 0 bases clipped from V and 1 base from J, the junction kept 5 bases outside the gene matches. The CDR3 spans 17 residues. The CDR3 reads CAISESTGVQSNQPQHF. The CDR3 DNA is TGTGCCATCAGTGAGTCGACAGGGGTACAGAGCAATCAGCCCCAGCATTTT.

This clone was seen once. CDR3 sequence reads: CASSFDRGNSPLHF. CDR3 coding DNA: TGTGCCAGCAGCTTCGACAGGGGAAATTCACCCCTCCACTTT. The V and J genes are TRBV14 and TRBJ1-6; 8 bases map to TRBD1. This CDR3 contains 14 residues. Losses at the gene ends were 5 bases for V and 7 bases for J; bases not matched to a gene: 4. In germline, CDR1 is SGHDN, CDR2 FVKESK.